This TCR beta chain emerged from a study of blood T cell repertoires in COVID-19. Notes on this clone: In the same sample, other DNA sequences code for this CDR3.

J gave up 4 bases and V 0 bases, and 2 bases lay outside the gene matches. Looked up from germline, CDR1 is SGHRS and CDR2 is YFSETQ. The CDR3 is made up of 14 amino acids. Study processing details: By means of reference gene primer amplification, nucleated cell counts were estimated. The protocol was immunoSEQ multiplex PCR, while the TCRdb copy is restricted to in-frame clones and leaves out a portion. V and J calls and clone size are those listed in that table; D and trimming were worked out from the DNA. The sample has 130,000 to 150,000 clones, around nine tenths seen once. The sequenced sample consisted of peripheral blood. The TCR originated in a woman aged 45 to 65 with active or convalescent COVID-19. This chain connects TRBV5-1 to TRBJ2-7, with 9 bases matching TRBD1. This CDR3 is CASSLEQGAYEQYF. CDR3 coding DNA: TGCGCCAGCAGCTTGGAACAGGGGGCATACGAGCAGTACTTC.